The rows below give T cell receptor beta chains drawn from one sample of a study of shared clonotypes between healthy human individuals. Clones were read by immunoSEQ multiplex PCR, and TCRdb kept only the in-frame ones, dropping some. Found here are some 2.3 million clones, approximately 95% of them singletons; the top ten hold about 0.41%. Specimen: naive CD4+ T cells from PBMCs. The receptor source for this set is a man younger than 35 in good health. Some clones in this sample may be carry-over from other donors' samples. Both conserved end residues are part of each CDR3. A D gene is named only where the DNA matches it firmly. The listing skips clone size in some rows; elsewhere it reads once, few, many or a size class.

NA,TRBV27,NA,TRBJ1-4,CASRGGGSTNEKLFF,TGTGCCAGCAGGGGAGGGGGATCAACTAATGAAAAACTGTTTTTT
NA,TRBV9,NA,TRBJ2-1,CASSPGYNEQFF,TGTGCCAGCAGCCCGGGTTACAACGAGCAGTTCTTC
NA,TRBV30,NA,TRBJ2-1,CAWSVRSNEQFF,TGTGCCTGGAGTGTCAGAAGCAATGAGCAGTTCTTC
TRBD1,TRBV27,NA,TRBJ1-1,CASSLFAGGVNTEAFF,TGTGCCAGCAGTTTATTCGCAGGGGGAGTGAACACTGAAGCTTTCTTT
NA,TRBV7-3,few,TRBJ2-1,CASSLNPSSYNEQFF,TGTGCCAGCAGCTTAAACCCGAGCTCCTACAATGAGCAGTTCTTC
NA,TRBV19,NA,TRBJ1-4,CASSIVGIGLNEKLFF,TGTGCCAGTAGTATCGTGGGGATAGGATTAAATGAAAAACTGTTTTTT
NA,TRBV29-1,NA,TRBJ2-2,CSVGQAPGELFF,TGCAGCGTTGGCCAGGCCCCCGGGGAGCTGTTTTTT
NA,TRBV7-8,once,TRBJ2-1,CASSYTSSYNEQFF,TGTGCCAGCAGTTACACGAGCTCCTACAATGAGCAGTTCTTC
NA,TRBV7-9,NA,TRBJ1-6,CASAFSGTNSPLHF,TGTGCCAGTGCATTTTCGGGCACCAATTCACCCCTCCACTTT
NA,TRBV5-1,NA,TRBJ1-5,CASSLEGAINQPQHF,TGCGCCAGCAGCTTAGAAGGAGCAATCAATCAGCCCCAGCATTTT
TRBD1,TRBV4-3,NA,TRBJ2-7,CASSPGMVGTGEYEQYF,TGCGCCAGCAGCCCCGGGATGGTGGGGACAGGGGAATACGAGCAGTACTTC
NA,TRBV10-3,NA,TRBJ1-5,CAISEGGGQPQHF,TGTGCCATCAGTGAGGGGGGTGGGCAGCCCCAGCATTTT
NA,TRBV6-5,NA,TRBJ2-4,CASSGTAKNIQYF,TGTGCCAGCAGTGGTACCGCCAAAAACATTCAGTACTTC
NA,TRBV28,NA,TRBJ2-6,CASGGRSGANVLTF,TGTGCCAGCGGAGGACGCTCTGGGGCCAACGTCCTGACTTTC
TRBD2,TRBV5-4,NA,TRBJ2-1,CASSLVAGGSNEQFF,TGTGCCAGCAGCTTGGTTGCGGGAGGGTCCAATGAGCAGTTCTTC
NA,TRBV19,NA,TRBJ2-1,CASSMGQSSEQFF,TGTGCCAGTAGTATGGGCCAATCTAGTGAGCAGTTCTTC
TRBD1,TRBV28,NA,TRBJ1-2,CASSDTGGLSGYTF,TGTGCCAGCAGTGATACAGGGGGCCTTTCCGGCTACACCTTC
NA,TRBV28,NA,TRBJ2-1,CASSFGLVDNEQFF,TGTGCCAGCAGTTTCGGCTTAGTAGACAATGAGCAGTTCTTC
NA,TRBV6-1,NA,TRBJ2-1,CASSDSSHPYNEQFF,TGTGCCAGCAGTGACTCTAGCCACCCCTACAATGAGCAGTTCTTC
NA,TRBV30,NA,TRBJ1-4,CAWGALTGREKLFF,TGTGCCTGGGGAGCATTGACAGGACGTGAAAAACTGTTTTTT
TRBD2,TRBV5-1,NA,TRBJ2-7,CASSFLAGSSYEQYF,TGCGCCAGCAGCTTCCTAGCGGGCAGCTCCTACGAGCAGTACTTC
NA,TRBV5-8,once,TRBJ2-3,CASSRGDTQYF,TGTGCCAGCAGCCGGGGAGATACGCAGTATTTT
NA,TRBV5-1,once,TRBJ2-5,CASSPGTSQETQYF,TGCGCCAGCAGCCCTGGGACTTCCCAAGAGACCCAGTACTTC
NA,TRBV30,NA,TRBJ2-5,CAWSVLGPHQYF,TGTGCCTGGAGTGTACTGGGGCCTCACCAGTACTTC
NA,TRBV4-3,once,TRBJ2-4,CASSQDRGRPGEF,TGCGCCAGCAGCCAAGATCGAGGCAGGCCTGGGGAGTTC
NA,TRBV28,NA,TRBJ2-3,CASSSWDSTKYTDTQYF,TGTGCCAGCAGTTCCTGGGACTCGACCAAATACACAGATACGCAGTATTTT
TRBD1,TRBV28,NA,TRBJ1-5,CASRQQGAYQPQHF,TGTGCCAGCAGGCAACAGGGGGCCTATCAGCCCCAGCATTTT
NA,TRBV6-6,NA,TRBJ1-4,CASTHNEKLFF,TGTGCCAGCACTCATAATGAAAAACTGTTTTTT
TRBD1,TRBV27,NA,TRBJ1-2,CASSSLSGGRVFYGYTF,TGTGCCAGCAGTTCCCTCTCAGGGGGAAGGGTATTCTATGGCTACACCTTC
TRBD2,TRBV7-3,NA,TRBJ2-7,CASGLSGSMYEQYF,TGTGCCAGCGGACTTAGCGGGAGCATGTACGAGCAGTACTTC
NA,TRBV7-3,NA,TRBJ1-1,CASSPTGFSAFF,TGTGCCAGCAGCCCGACAGGTTTTTCAGCTTTCTTT
TRBD2,TRBV6-6,NA,TRBJ2-7,CASSPSGTSGVYEQYF,TGTGCCAGCAGCCCCAGTGGGACTAGCGGGGTCTACGAGCAGTACTTC
NA,TRBV5-1,NA,TRBJ1-1,CASSSQPTTEAFF,TGCGCCAGCAGTAGCCAACCCACCACTGAAGCTTTCTTT
NA,TRBV5-4,NA,TRBJ2-5,CASSLRSQGETQYF,TGTGCCAGCAGCTTGAGGTCCCAAGGAGAGACCCAGTACTTC
TRBD2,TRBV9,NA,TRBJ2-1,CASSVAAGGPKEQFF,TGTGCCAGCAGCGTAGCAGCGGGAGGGCCAAAGGAGCAGTTCTTC
TRBD2,TRBV6-6,NA,TRBJ2-7,CASRAGGAITHEQYF,TGTGCCAGCAGAGCGGGAGGGGCCATTACCCACGAGCAGTACTTC
NA,TRBV7-6,once,TRBJ2-6,CASSLGSAGANVLTF,TGTGCCAGCAGCTTAGGGAGTGCTGGGGCCAACGTCCTGACTTTC
NA,TRBV19,NA,TRBJ1-4,CASTRMPDEKLFF,TGTGCCAGTACGCGGATGCCCGATGAAAAACTGTTTTTT
TRBD2,TRBV6-5,NA,TRBJ2-1,CASRSPSGGNNEQFF,TGTGCCAGCAGGTCCCCTAGCGGGGGGAACAATGAGCAGTTCTTC
TRBD1,TRBV6-6,NA,TRBJ1-4,CASSDRGRPLEKLFF,TGTGCCAGCAGTGACAGGGGGCGGCCTTTGGAAAAACTGTTTTTT
NA,TRBV18,NA,TRBJ1-5,CASSPFRGRSQPQHF,TGTGCCAGCTCACCATTCAGGGGACGAAGCCAGCCCCAGCATTTT
NA,TRBV28,NA,TRBJ1-3,CASSWGGSGNTIYF,TGTGCCAGCAGTTGGGGGGGGTCTGGAAACACCATATATTTT
TRBD2,TRBV5-1,NA,TRBJ2-3,CASSTGLAGGPADTQYF,TGCGCCAGCAGCACCGGACTAGCGGGAGGACCGGCAGATACGCAGTATTTT
NA,TRBV18,NA,TRBJ2-3,CASSGGDGTDTQYF,TGTGCCAGCTCCGGGGGAGACGGAACAGATACGCAGTATTTT
TRBD1,TRBV4-1,NA,TRBJ2-2,CASSPFPGGDTGELFF,TGCGCCAGCAGCCCCTTTCCAGGGGGAGACACCGGGGAGCTGTTTTTT
TRBD1,TRBV27,once,TRBJ2-7,CASSLSTGGLTYEQYF,TGTGCCAGCAGTTTATCTACAGGGGGCCTAACCTACGAGCAGTACTTC
TRBD2,TRBV28,NA,TRBJ2-1,CASRPPGLVSNEQFF,TGTGCCAGCCGCCCACCGGGACTAGTCTCTAATGAGCAGTTCTTC
NA,TRBV6-1,NA,TRBJ1-4,CASSERQVRNEKLFF,TGTGCCAGCAGTGAACGCCAGGTCCGTAATGAAAAACTGTTTTTT
NA,TRBV7-3,NA,TRBJ2-4,CASSRSGMENIQYF,TGTGCCAGCAGCCGCTCAGGGATGGAAAACATTCAGTACTTC
TRBD1,TRBV6-4,NA,TRBJ2-1,CASSLDRGAGNEQFF,TGTGCCAGCAGCCTAGACAGGGGAGCAGGCAATGAGCAGTTCTTC
NA,TRBV7-3,once,TRBJ2-3,CASSPFFDSGRDTQYF,TGTGCCAGCAGCCCCTTCTTTGACTCTGGGAGGGATACGCAGTATTTT
NA,TRBV11-2,NA,TRBJ1-1,CASSLGRGLEAFF,TGTGCCAGCAGCTTAGGTCGGGGACTCGAAGCTTTCTTT
TRBD2,TRBV7-3,NA,TRBJ2-1,CASSNRLAGGRDEQFF,TGTGCCAGCAGCAATCGACTAGCGGGAGGACGGGATGAGCAGTTCTTC
NA,TRBV5-1,once,TRBJ1-2,CASPKLRQTPYGYTF,TGCGCCAGCCCCAAGCTACGACAAACCCCCTATGGCTACACCTTC
NA,TRBV28,NA,TRBJ1-1,CASSLAQGRTEAFF,TGTGCCAGCAGTTTGGCTCAGGGGAGAACTGAAGCTTTCTTT